These 2 T cell receptor beta chains came from one sample sequenced in a study of cytomegalovirus exposure and HLA in healthy donors. This PCR relied on a set of 60 Vbeta primers and 13 Jbeta primers. Using immunoSEQ multiplex PCR, the repertoire was profiled, and TCRdb retains in-frame clones only, with some absent. The data show about 94,000 clones, 6.5% to 8% seen once. The specimen was PBMCs. These TCRs come from a man in his fifties or sixties in good health and CMV-seronegative.

The CDR3 region is CASMGQPQHF. CDR3 in DNA: TGTGCCAGCATGGGCCAGCCCCAGCATTTT. The rearrangement joins TRBV27 to TRBJ1-5; D not resolved. The CDR3 runs to 10 residues. V lost 7 bases to trimming and J lost 7 bases, with 5 bases between them. Germline V gene sequence: CDR1 MNHEY, CDR2 SMNVEV (reference sequence).

The chain is built from TRBV6-6 and TRBJ2-7; tentative D call: TRBD2 (5 bases). The CDR3 extends over 12 amino acids. V was cut by 2 bases and J by 4 bases, with 6 bases left in between. Germline assignment: CDR1 MNHNY and CDR2 SVGAGI (reference sequence). CDR3 sequence reads: CASSYAGYEQYF. In nucleotides, the CDR3 is TGTGCCAGCAGTTACGCGGGTTACGAGCAGTACTTC.